This TCR beta chain is from a study of cytomegalovirus exposure and HLA in healthy donors. Study details: Across 300 to 400 genotyped donors, around 80% landed in the Caucasian-associated ancestry cluster. Whole-study results and caveats: In a later analysis, donors in an Asian-associated ancestry cluster reportedly had fewer N-insertions in productive TCRs than the cohort mean. Trimming of TCR beta V- and J-genes showed a link, identified in a later analysis, to a missense DCLRE1C variant.

Per germline, CDR1 SGDLS and CDR2 YYNGEE. V lost 1 base and J lost 7; bases outside the gene matches: 7. The CDR3 length is 14 residues. The PCR ran on 60 Vbeta and 13 Jbeta primers. The repertoire was sequenced with immunoSEQ multiplex PCR; TCRdb's copy has only in-frame clones and lacks some. Of 150,000 to 200,000 clones listed, approximately 80% are singletons. Details on this clone: Its antigen is undetermined.

Healthy individuals who donated bone marrow served as the donors. Source material: PBMCs. The genes are TRBV9 and TRBJ1-2; 7 bases are shared with TRBD1. The sequence was obtained from a man aged 50 to 59 in good health and CMV-seropositive. CDR3 DNA: TGTGCCAGCAGCGTACGGGACAGTGCTGGTGGCTACACCTTC. Translation gives CASSVRDSAGGYTF.